This T cell receptor beta chain appears in the sequencing data of a study of early T cells in non-severe SARS-CoV-2 infection. Study information: Bulk RNA isolated from unsorted whole blood underwent sequencing; chains were not paired.

The CDR3 runs to 16 residues. Trimming stripped 2 bases from V and 0 bases from J, with 10 bases between. Germline assignment: CDR1 MDHEN and CDR2 SYDVKM. One entry per CDR3 protein, called by TCRdb with MiXCR from the 5' RACE reads. The sample lists tens of thousands of distinct CDR3 sequences; 6% to 7% were seen once. Sample: whole blood. This rearrangement joins TRBV28 to TRBJ2-2; no firm D call. The source of this sequence is an adult who was a healthcare worker with PCR-confirmed SARS-CoV-2 infection or an uninfected control (not recorded which). This CDR3 reads CASSLLSTSNTGELFF. The DNA for the CDR3 is TGTGCCAGCAGTTTACTCAGCACTTCGAACACCGGGGAGCTGTTTTTT.